Shown below are 3 T cell receptor beta chains from a single sample sequenced in a study of cytomegalovirus exposure and HLA in healthy donors. This PCR relied on a set of 60 Vbeta primers and 13 Jbeta primers. TCRdb's copy holds only in-frame clones and misses some; the assay was immunoSEQ multiplex PCR. The sample shows about 130,000 clones, roughly four fifths of them seen only once. Source material: PBMCs. The receptor set was obtained from a girl aged 2 to 9 in good health and CMV-seronegative.

The chain links TRBV7-2 to TRBJ2-7; 9 bases fit TRBD2. V dropped 5 bases and J dropped 2; count of bases not matched to a gene: 10. CDR3 size: 16 residues. CDR1 and CDR2 (germline): SGHTA, FQGNSA. This CDR3 reads CASSPPGLAEAYEQYF. DNA of the CDR3: TGTGCCAGCAGCCCCCCGGGACTAGCCGAAGCCTACGAGCAGTACTTC.

The table lists this clone with a few counts. The chain links TRBV6-1 to TRBJ2-2; 8 nucleotides match TRBD1. CDR3 length: 15 residues. Per germline, CDR1 MNHNS and CDR2 SASEGT. V was pared by 1 base and J by 7 bases, with 5 bases of the junction left unmatched. CDR3 amino acids: CASSEGSGGLGELFF. The DNA of the CDR3 is TGTGCCAGCAGTGAAGGTTCAGGGGGCCTCGGGGAGCTGTTTTTT.

The chain couples TRBV19 to TRBJ2-3, with 10 bases matching TRBD1. Germline V gives CDR1 LNHDA, CDR2 SQIVND (reference sequence). The CDR3 is 13 amino acids. Losses at the gene ends were 6 bases for V and 11 bases for J; bases not matched to a gene: 8. In DNA form, the CDR3 reads TGTGCCAGTAGCCCAGTGGGACAGGGGTTGCAGTATTTT. It encodes CASSPVGQGLQYF.